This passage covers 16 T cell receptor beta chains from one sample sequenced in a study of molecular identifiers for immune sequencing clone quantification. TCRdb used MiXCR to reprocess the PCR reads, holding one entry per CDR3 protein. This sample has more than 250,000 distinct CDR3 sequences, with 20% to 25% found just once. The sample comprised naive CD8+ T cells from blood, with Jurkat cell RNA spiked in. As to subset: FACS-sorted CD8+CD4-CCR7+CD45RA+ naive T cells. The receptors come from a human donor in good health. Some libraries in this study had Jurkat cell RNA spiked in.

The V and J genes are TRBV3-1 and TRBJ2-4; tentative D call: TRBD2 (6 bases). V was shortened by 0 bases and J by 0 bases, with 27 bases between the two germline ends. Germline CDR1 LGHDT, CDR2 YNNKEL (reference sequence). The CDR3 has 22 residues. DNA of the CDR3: TGTGCCAGCAGCCAAGAGAGCACGGAAAAACTTTGGGAGGATCTAGCCAAAAACATTCAGTACTTC. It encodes CASSQESTEKLWEDLAKNIQYF.

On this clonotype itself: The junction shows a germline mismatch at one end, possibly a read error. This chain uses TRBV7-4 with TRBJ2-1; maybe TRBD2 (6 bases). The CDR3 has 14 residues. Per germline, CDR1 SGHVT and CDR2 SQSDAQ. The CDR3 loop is CARSSRRRGNEQFF. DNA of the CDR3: TGTGCCAGAAGCTCGCGTCGGCGGGGCAATGAGCAGTTCTTC.

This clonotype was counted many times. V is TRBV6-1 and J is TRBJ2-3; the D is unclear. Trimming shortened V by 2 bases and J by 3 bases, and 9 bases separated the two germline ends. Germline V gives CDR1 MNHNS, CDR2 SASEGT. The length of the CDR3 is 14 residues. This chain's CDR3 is CASSELARTDTQYF. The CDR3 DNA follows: TGTGCCAGCAGTGAACTTGCTAGAACAGATACGCAGTATTTT.

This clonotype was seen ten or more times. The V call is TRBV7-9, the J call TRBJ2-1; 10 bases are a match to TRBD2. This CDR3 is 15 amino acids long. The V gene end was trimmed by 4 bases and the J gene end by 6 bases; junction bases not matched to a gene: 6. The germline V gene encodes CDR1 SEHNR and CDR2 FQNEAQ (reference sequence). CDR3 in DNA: TGTGCCAGCAGCTCCGTAGCGGGAGGTTTCAATGAGCAGTTCTTC. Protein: CASSSVAGGFNEQFF.

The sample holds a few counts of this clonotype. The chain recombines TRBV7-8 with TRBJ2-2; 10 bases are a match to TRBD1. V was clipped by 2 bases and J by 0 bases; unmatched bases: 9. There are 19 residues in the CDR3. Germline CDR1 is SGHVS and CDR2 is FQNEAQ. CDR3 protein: CASSLTGTGALANTGELFF. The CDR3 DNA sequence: TGTGCCAGCAGCTTAACCGGGACAGGGGCACTCGCGAACACCGGGGAGCTGTTTTTT.

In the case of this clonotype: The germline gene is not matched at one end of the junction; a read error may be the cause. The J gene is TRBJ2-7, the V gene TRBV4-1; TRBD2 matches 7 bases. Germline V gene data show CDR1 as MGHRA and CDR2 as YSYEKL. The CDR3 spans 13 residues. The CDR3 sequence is CAGSQGGGYEQYF. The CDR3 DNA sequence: TGCGCCGGCAGCCAAGGCGGGGGCTACGAGCAGTACTTC.

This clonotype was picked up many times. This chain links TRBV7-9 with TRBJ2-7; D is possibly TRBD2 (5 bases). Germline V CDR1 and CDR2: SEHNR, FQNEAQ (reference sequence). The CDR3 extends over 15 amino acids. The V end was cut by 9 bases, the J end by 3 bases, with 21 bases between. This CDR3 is CASSPPQEASYEQYF. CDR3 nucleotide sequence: TGTGCCAGTAGCCCACCCCAGGAGGCGAGCTACGAGCAGTACTTC.

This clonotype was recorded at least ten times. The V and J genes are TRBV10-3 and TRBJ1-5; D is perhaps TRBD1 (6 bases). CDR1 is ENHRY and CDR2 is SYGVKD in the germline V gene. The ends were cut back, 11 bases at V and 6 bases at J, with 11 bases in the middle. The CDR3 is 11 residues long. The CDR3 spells CAVQGFQPQHF. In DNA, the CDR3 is TGTGCCGTACAGGGTTTTCAGCCCCAGCATTTT.

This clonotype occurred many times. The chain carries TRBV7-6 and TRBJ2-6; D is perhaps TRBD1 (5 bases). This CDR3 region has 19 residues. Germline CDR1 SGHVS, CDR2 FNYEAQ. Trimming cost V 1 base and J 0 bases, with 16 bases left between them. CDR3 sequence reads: CASSLDAGFQYSGANVLTF. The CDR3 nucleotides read TGTGCCAGCAGCTTAGATGCAGGGTTTCAATACTCTGGGGCCAACGTCCTGACTTTC.

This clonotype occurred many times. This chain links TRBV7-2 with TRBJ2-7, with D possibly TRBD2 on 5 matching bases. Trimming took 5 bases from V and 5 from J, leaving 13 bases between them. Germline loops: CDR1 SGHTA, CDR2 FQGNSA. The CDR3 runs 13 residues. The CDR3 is CASSPFGGHEQYF. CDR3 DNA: TGTGCCAGCAGCCCTTTTGGCGGGCACGAGCAGTACTTC. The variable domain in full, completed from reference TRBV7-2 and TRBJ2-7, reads GAGVSQSPSNKVTEKGKDVELRCDPISGHTALYWYRQSLGQGLEFLIYFQGNSAPDKSGLPSDRFSAERTGGSVSTLTIQRTQQEDSAVYLCASSPFGGHEQYFGPGTRLTVT.

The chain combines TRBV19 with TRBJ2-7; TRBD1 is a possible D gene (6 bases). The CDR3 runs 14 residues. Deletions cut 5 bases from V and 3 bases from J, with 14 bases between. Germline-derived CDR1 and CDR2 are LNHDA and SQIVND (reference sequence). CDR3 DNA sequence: TGTGCCAGTAGTCCGGGACAAAAAAGCTACGAGCAGTACTTC. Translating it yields CASSPGQKSYEQYF.

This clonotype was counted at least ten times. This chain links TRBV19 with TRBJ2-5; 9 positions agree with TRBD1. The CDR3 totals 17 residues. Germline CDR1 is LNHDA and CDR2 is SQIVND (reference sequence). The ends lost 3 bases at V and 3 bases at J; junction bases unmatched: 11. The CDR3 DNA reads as TGTGCCAGTAGTATCTATTACACCGGGACAGGGAAAGAGACCCAGTACTTC. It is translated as CASSIYYTGTGKETQYF. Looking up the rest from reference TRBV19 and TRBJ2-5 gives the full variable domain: DGGITQSPKYLFRKEGQNVTLSCEQNLNHDAMYWYRQDPGQGLRLIYYSQIVNDFQKGDIAEGYSVSREKKESFPLTVTSAQKNPTAFYLCASSIYYTGTGKETQYFGPGTRLLVL.

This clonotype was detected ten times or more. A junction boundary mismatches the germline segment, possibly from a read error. CDR3 DNA: TGTGCCAGCAGTTTAGAGCGGGAGCGCACAGATACGCAGTATTTT. Translating it yields CASSLERERTDTQYF. This chain connects TRBV7-6 to TRBJ2-3, with 8 bases identical to TRBD2. Germline values: CDR1 SGHVS, CDR2 FNYEAQ. This CDR3 contains 15 residues.

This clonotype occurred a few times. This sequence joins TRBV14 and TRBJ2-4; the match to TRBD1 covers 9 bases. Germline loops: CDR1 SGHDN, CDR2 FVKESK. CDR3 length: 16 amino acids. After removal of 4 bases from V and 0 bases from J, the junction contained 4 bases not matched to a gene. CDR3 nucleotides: TGTGCCAGCAGCCCCGGGACAGGGTCAGCCAAAAACATTCAGTACTTC. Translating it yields CASSPGTGSAKNIQYF.

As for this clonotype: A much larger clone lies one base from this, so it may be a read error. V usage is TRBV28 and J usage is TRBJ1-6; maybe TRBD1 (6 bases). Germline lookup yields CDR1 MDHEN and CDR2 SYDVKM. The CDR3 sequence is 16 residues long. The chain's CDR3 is CAGSTRAIQGRSPLHF. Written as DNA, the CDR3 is TGTGCCGGCAGTACAAGGGCCATACAGGGCCGGTCACCCCTCCACTTT.

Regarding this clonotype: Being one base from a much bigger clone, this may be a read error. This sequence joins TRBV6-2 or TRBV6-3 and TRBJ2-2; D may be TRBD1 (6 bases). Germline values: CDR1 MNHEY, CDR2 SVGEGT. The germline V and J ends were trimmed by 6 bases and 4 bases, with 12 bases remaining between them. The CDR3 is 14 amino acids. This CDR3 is CASSLYRATGELFF. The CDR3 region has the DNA TGTGCCAGCAGCCTCTACAGGGCCACCGGGGAGCTGTTTTTT.